This section outlines one T cell receptor beta chain sequence together with its context. Its antigen remains unknown. The record originates from a study of T cells after yellow fever vaccination. TCR cDNA was made by 5'RACE template switching, adding a universal primer site and UMIs. TCRdb called the 5' RACE reads again in MiXCR, with one record for every CDR3 protein. The table includes 450,000 to 650,000 distinct CDR3 sequences, around an eighth detected once. Regarding the study as a whole: Among primary-vaccination clones, most reappeared after the booster, at almost 98% for CD4 and more than 85% for CD8. Any FACS-sorted repertoire could hold abundant clonotypes that contaminate it from the bulk population. Clonotype sharing between CD4 and CD8 compartments was small.

CDR3 size: 14 residues. Trimming at V came to 3 bases and at J to 8 bases, leaving 6 bases not matched to a gene. The sequencing here drew on PBMCs, taken on the day of the yellow fever booster vaccination. The source of this sequence is a man aged 25-45 years who received the YFV17D yellow fever vaccine. This chain joins TRBV12-3 or TRBV12-4 and TRBJ2-1, with 8 positions matching TRBD2. The CDR3 reads CASSLGLGSHEQFF. Here the CDR3 DNA reads TGTGCCAGCAGTTTGGGACTAGGTAGCCATGAGCAGTTCTTC.